One sample yielded the 2 T cell receptor beta chains listed below, sequenced in a study of cytomegalovirus exposure and HLA in healthy donors. TCRdb's table, derived via immunoSEQ multiplex PCR, lists solely in-frame clones and lacks some. The sample includes about 79,000 clones, approximately 93% seen only once; the top ten take 3% to 4%. Material for sequencing was PBMCs. Receptors originate from a woman aged 30 to 39 in good health and CMV-seronegative.

The chain couples TRBV28 to TRBJ1-1; D perhaps matches TRBD1 (6 bases). The CDR3 totals 12 residues. In germline, CDR1 is MDHEN, CDR2 SYDVKM. V was shortened by 5 bases and J by 4 bases, with 8 bases between the two germline ends. CDR3 protein: CASSHRVTEAFF. In nucleotides, the CDR3 is TGTGCCAGCAGTCACAGGGTCACTGAAGCTTTCTTT. Drawing the rest from reference TRBV28 and TRBJ1-1, the complete variable domain is DVKVTQSSRYLVKRTGEKVFLECVQDMDHENMFWYRQDPGLGLRLIYFSYDVKMKEKGDIPEGYSVSREKKERFSLILESASTNQTSMYLCASSHRVTEAFFGQGTRLTVV.

The chain joins TRBV11-2 to TRBJ2-7; tentative D call: TRBD1 (6 bases). The CDR3 spans 16 residues. With 4 bases removed from V and 7 bases from J, the gap between germline ends came to 23 bases. CDR1 and CDR2 (germline): SGHAT, FQNNGV. The CDR3, as DNA: TGTGCCAGCAGCTCCACAGGGTCTTCGTCCCTAGGGGAGCAGTACTTC. This sequence encodes CASSSTGSSSLGEQYF.